Listed here are 27 T cell receptor beta chains from one sample, sequenced in a study of CXCR3-negative and CXCR3-positive naive CD8 T cells. Carrying UMI labels, the TRB cDNA libraries were prepared through 5' RACE. After re-calling the 5' RACE reads, TCRdb lists one entry per CDR3 protein, DNA absent. The sample totals roughly 41,000 distinct CDR3 sequences. Sequencing used memory CD8+ T cells from blood. Receptors were obtained from a human donor in good health. Some clones in this sample may be carry-over from other donors' samples.

This chain uses TRBV10-2 with TRBJ2-3. CDR3 size: 17 residues. Per the germline V gene, CDR1 is WSHSY and CDR2 is SAAADI. The CDR3: CASSESIGLASTDTQYF.

The V gene is TRBV18, the J gene TRBJ1-1; TCRdb's D gene call, TRBD1, goes unchecked for lack of DNA. The CDR3 has 15 residues. Germline CDR1 and CDR2: KGHSH and LQKENI. The chain's CDR3 is CASSLRTGPYTEAFF.

The V call is TRBV29-1, the J call TRBJ1-2; no DNA is available, so the TRBD1 call from TCRdb remains unchecked. The CDR3 totals 12 residues. CDR1 is SQVTM and CDR2 is ANQGSEA in the germline V gene. The CDR3 here is CSVEGPGYGYNF. The full variable domain, in which reference TRBV29-1 and TRBJ1-2 provide the parts outside the CDR3, is SAVISQKPSRDICQRGTSLTIQCQVDSQVTMMFWYRQQPGQSLTLIATANQGSEATYESGFVIDKFPISRPNLTFSTLTVSNMSPEDSSIYLCSVEGPGYGYNFGSGTRLTVV.

The chain has TRBV20-1 and TRBJ1-1; without DNA, the TCRdb call of TRBD1 cannot be checked. Germline V CDR1 and CDR2: DFQATT, SNEGSKA (reference sequence). This CDR3 is 13 amino acids long. The CDR3 protein is CSASFTGVTEAFF.

This chain uses TRBV2 with TRBJ1-2; absent DNA, TCRdb's TRBD1 call cannot be checked. In germline, CDR1 is SNHLY, CDR2 FYNNEI. There are 15 residues in the CDR3. This chain's CDR3 is CASRRGTDANYGYTF.

This chain joins TRBV12-3 or TRBV12-4 and TRBJ2-7; TCRdb lists TRBD1, though no DNA is available to test this call. CDR3 length: 13 residues. The CDR3 loop reads CASSFRGTDEQYF.

V gene TRBV25-1 combines with J gene TRBJ1-6; without DNA, the TCRdb call of TRBD1 cannot be checked. Germline loops: CDR1 MGHDK, CDR2 SYGVNS. The CDR3 loop spans 16 amino acids. This CDR3 is CASRDPGSSYNSPLHF.

The V call is TRBV29-1, the J call TRBJ1-2; the TCRdb call, TRBD1, lacks DNA for checking. This CDR3 region has 12 residues. Germline-derived CDR1 and CDR2 are SQVTM and ANQGSEA. CDR3 amino acids: CSVEKGSFGYTF.

This chain uses TRBV20-1 with TRBJ2-1; the TRBD2 assignment by TCRdb is unverifiable without DNA. Per germline, CDR1 DFQATT and CDR2 SNEGSKA (reference sequence). This CDR3 has 12 residues. The CDR3 loop is CSAREREVEQFF.

The chain is built from TRBV9 and TRBJ2-3; TCRdb outputs TRBD1, but without DNA this stays unchecked. Germline values: CDR1 SGDLS, CDR2 YYNGEE. This CDR3 is 16 amino acids long. The CDR3 is CASSEEGGHFTDTQYF.

The CDR3 reads CASSLLAGGYNEQFF. The chain recombines TRBV9 with TRBJ2-1; TCRdb designates TRBD2, a call that cannot be tested without DNA. CDR1 is SGDLS and CDR2 is YYNGEE in the germline V gene. CDR3 length: 15 residues.

The chain couples TRBV29-1 to TRBJ2-7; the TRBD1 assignment by TCRdb is unverifiable without DNA. This CDR3 is built from 15 residues. Looked up from germline, CDR1 is SQVTM and CDR2 is ANQGSEA. The CDR3 here is CSVEFGADAPYEQYF.

The rearrangement joins TRBV29-1 to TRBJ2-3; the D call of TRBD2 rests on TCRdb alone, since no DNA is present to check it. Germline CDR1 reads SQVTM; CDR2 reads ANQGSEA. The CDR3 sequence is 14 residues long. The CDR3 spells CSASGTSGTDTQYF.

The chain couples TRBV7-9 to TRBJ2-7; there is no DNA to check the TCRdb D call of TRBD1. Germline V gene sequence: CDR1 SEHNR, CDR2 FQNEAQ (reference sequence). The CDR3 consists of 12 residues. CDR3: CASSRDGYEQYF.

The V and J genes are TRBV10-3 and TRBJ2-7. Germline V CDR1 and CDR2: ENHRY, SYGVKD. This CDR3 contains 14 residues. The CDR3 reads CAISVDTGSYEQYF.

The chain employs TRBV11-3 and TRBJ2-7; the D gene TCRdb calls, TRBD1, cannot be checked with no DNA. The length of the CDR3 is 15 residues. Germline V CDR1 and CDR2: SGHNT, YENEEA. The CDR3 loop is CASSPYPGTAYEQYF.

The rearrangement joins TRBV29-1 to TRBJ2-7; with no DNA, the TCRdb D assignment of TRBD1 cannot be verified. The CDR3 has 15 residues. Germline V gives CDR1 SQVTM, CDR2 ANQGSEA. The CDR3 loop reads CSVGSPWTGGFEQYF.

This chain connects TRBV7-9 to TRBJ2-7; TCRdb's D call, TRBD2, is unchecked because there is no DNA. From germline, CDR1 is SEHNR and CDR2 FQNEAQ (reference sequence). This CDR3 is built from 14 residues. The CDR3: CASSGGTSGKEQYF.

J is TRBJ1-4 and V is TRBV29-1. The CDR3 extends over 15 amino acids. Germline loops: CDR1 SQVTM, CDR2 ANQGSEA. The CDR3 region is CSVEVAELTNEKLFF.

This chain joins TRBV11-3 and TRBJ2-1. The germline V gene has CDR1 SGHNT and CDR2 YENEEA. The CDR3 contains 14 residues. The CDR3 is CASSSGWGPNEQFF.

This chain links TRBV24-1 with TRBJ2-1; the TCRdb call, TRBD1, lacks DNA for checking. Germline CDR1 is KGHDR and CDR2 is SFDVKD. This CDR3 contains 15 residues. The CDR3 here is CATSDGGAYYNEQFF.

This rearrangement joins TRBV14 to TRBJ2-1; TCRdb reports TRBD2, a call that lacks DNA to check it against. The length of the CDR3 is 15 residues. Per the germline V gene, CDR1 is SGHDN and CDR2 is FVKESK. The CDR3 loop reads CASSFGAGGPGEQFF.

The V call is TRBV20-1, the J call TRBJ2-1; TCRdb names TRBD1, which stays unverified in the absence of DNA. The germline V gene encodes CDR1 DFQATT and CDR2 SNEGSKA (reference sequence). The CDR3 consists of 15 residues. The CDR3: CSATSIQGMNDEQFF.

The V call is TRBV2, the J call TRBJ2-5; there is no DNA to check the TCRdb D call of TRBD2. CDR3 length: 15 residues. CDR1 and CDR2 from the germline V gene are SNHLY and FYNNEI. The CDR3 loop is CASTHLGGLSETQYF.

The V call is TRBV10-2, the J call TRBJ1-1; the TCRdb D gene call, TRBD1, has no DNA to confirm it. Germline CDR1 WSHSY, CDR2 SAAADI. The CDR3 has 12 residues. The CDR3 loop reads CASRQGGTEAFF.

The gene calls are TRBV29-1 and TRBJ2-2; TCRdb selects TRBD2, and the lack of DNA leaves this call unchecked. The CDR3 sequence is 15 residues long. Germline V lookup: CDR1 SQVTM, CDR2 ANQGSEA. CDR3 in amino acids: CSGLLPLRGTGELFF.

The chain employs TRBV4-3 and TRBJ1-4. The germline V gene has CDR1 LGHNA and CDR2 YSLEER. The CDR3 is 13 amino acids. CDR3 loop: CASSQGLAEKLFF.